This TCR beta chain is drawn from a study of T cell responses to AZD1222 COVID-19 vaccine. Profiled with immunoSEQ multiplex PCR; TCRdb holds only in-frame clones, not every one. There are over 150,000 clones in the sample; about nine tenths occur only once, and 2.5% to 3.5% lies in the top ten. The germline V gene has CDR1 SGHKS and CDR2 YYEKEE (reference sequence). The CDR3 extends over 16 amino acids. With 4 bases removed from V and 2 bases from J, the gap between germline ends came to 16 bases. Source: peripheral blood, taken on day 0 of AZD1222 vaccination. The genes are TRBV5-5 and TRBJ2-1; D is perhaps TRBD2 (6 bases). This clonotype was sampled from an adult in good health. CDR3 sequence reads: CASSLHAGGTYNEQFF. CDR3 DNA: TGTGCCAGCAGCCTCCATGCCGGGGGAACCTACAATGAGCAGTTCTTC.